These 8 T cell receptor beta chains were all obtained from the same sample, sequenced in a study of response to subunit inactivated influenza vaccine. TCRdb called the RT-PCR reads again in MiXCR, with one record for every CDR3 protein. The sample holds 550,000 to 600,000 distinct CDR3 sequences, about 10% seen once. The sequencing here drew on PBMCs from blood, taken on the day of vaccination. The receptor set was obtained from a man aged 50 to 60 who received an inactivated influenza vaccine.

The CDR3 DNA reads as TGTGCCAGCAGTTACTCGACAGCTACAGATACGCAGTATTTT. This translates into CASSYSTATDTQYF. The V call is TRBV6-5, the J call TRBJ2-3, with D tentatively TRBD1 (5 bases). Per germline, CDR1 MNHEY and CDR2 SVGAGI. There are 14 residues in the CDR3. V was trimmed by 0 bases and J by 3 bases, leaving 7 bases between them.

This clonotype was counted between two and nine times. The chain couples TRBV12-3 or TRBV12-4 to TRBJ2-2; D is unclear. This CDR3 has 13 amino acids. The V gene lost 3 bases and the J gene lost 6 bases, with 8 bases spanning the gap. The CDR3 loop is CASSFVTPGELFF. The CDR3 DNA is TGTGCCAGCAGTTTTGTGACCCCCGGGGAGCTGTTTTTT.

This clonotype was counted a few times. The rearrangement joins TRBV6-2 or TRBV6-3 to TRBJ2-7, with 7 positions matching TRBD1. The V gene end was trimmed by 10 bases and the J gene end by 3 bases; junction bases not matched to a gene: 3. Germline V gene data show CDR1 as MNHEY and CDR2 as SVGEGT. This CDR3 region has 11 residues. The CDR3 coding sequence is TGTGCCACCCGGGACAGCTACGAGCAGTACTTC. This codes for CATRDSYEQYF.

This clonotype was recorded a few times. DNA for the CDR3: TGTGCCAGCAGCTTGGGGTTGGGCAGAGCTTACGAGCAGTACTTC. Protein sequence: CASSLGLGRAYEQYF. The V call is TRBV5-5, the J call TRBJ2-7; D remains unclear. This CDR3 contains 15 residues. In germline, CDR1 is SGHKS, CDR2 YYEKEE (reference sequence). V was pared by 0 bases and J by 4 bases, with 14 bases between. The variable domain in full, completed from reference TRBV5-5 and TRBJ2-7, reads DAGVTQSPTHLIKTRGQQVTLRCSPISGHKSVSWYQQVLGQGPQFIFQYYEKEERGRGNFPDRFSARQFPNYSSELNVNALLLGDSALYLCASSLGLGRAYEQYFGPGTRLTVT.

This clonotype was counted between two and nine times. This sequence joins TRBV20-1 and TRBJ2-1; TRBD2 agrees at 13 bases. CDR1 is DFQATT, CDR2 SNEGSKA, per germline (reference sequence). The CDR3 covers 16 residues. V shed 3 bases and J 7 bases; nucleotides not matched to a gene: 9. CDR3 amino acids: CSASPTSGRALNEQFF. In DNA form, the CDR3 reads TGCAGTGCTAGCCCTACTAGCGGGAGGGCCTTAAATGAGCAGTTCTTC.

This chain joins TRBV12-3 or TRBV12-4 and TRBJ1-2; TRBD1 matches 8 bases. The CDR3 spans 16 residues. After removal of 1 base from V and 8 bases from J, the junction contained 12 bases not matched to a gene. For the CDR3, the DNA is TGTGCCAGCAGTTTAGGCGGCAGGGGGCGCTTTCGAGGCTACACCTTC. This encodes CASSLGGRGRFRGYTF.

The J gene is TRBJ2-3, the V gene TRBV7-3, with 7 bases lining up with TRBD1. The CDR3 contains 15 residues. Germline trimming cut 5 bases from V and 2 bases from J; bases unmatched to any gene: 7. Per germline, CDR1 SGHTA and CDR2 FQGTGA. CDR3: CASSMTGLDTDTQYF. CDR3 bases: TGTGCCAGCAGCATGACAGGGCTAGACACAGATACGCAGTATTTT.

The gene calls are TRBV20-1 and TRBJ2-2, with D perhaps TRBD2 (5 bases). Germline V gene lookup returns CDR1 DFQATT and CDR2 SNEGSKA (reference sequence). The CDR3 runs to 15 residues. The CDR3 DNA is TGCTTTGCTAGACCACTAGTGGCGAACACCGGGGAGCTGTTTTTT. As protein: CFARPLVANTGELFF.